This T cell receptor (beta chain) was obtained from a study of T cell repertoires in cytomegalovirus infection. About the study: Based on public TCR beta signatures, there were indications of CMV infection and of a matching HLA type.

Each CDR3 protein gets one entry after TCRdb re-called the reads with MiXCR. The repertoire includes about 100,000 distinct CDR3 sequences, approximately 15% of them detected once, and around 8.5% sits in the top ten. V was clipped by 1 base and J by 5 bases, with 17 bases between them. There are 15 residues in the CDR3. Germline-derived CDR1 and CDR2 are SQVTM and ANQGSEA. This sequence joins TRBV29-1 and TRBJ1-2; tentative D call: TRBD1 (5 bases). Sample: PBMCs. This TCR was recovered from a human donor in good health (CMV status not recorded). Some clones in this sample may be carry-over from other donors' samples. The CDR3 protein is CSVEGGPLQDYGYTF. Here the CDR3 DNA reads TGCAGCGTTGAAGGCGGGCCCTTACAGGATTATGGCTACACCTTC.